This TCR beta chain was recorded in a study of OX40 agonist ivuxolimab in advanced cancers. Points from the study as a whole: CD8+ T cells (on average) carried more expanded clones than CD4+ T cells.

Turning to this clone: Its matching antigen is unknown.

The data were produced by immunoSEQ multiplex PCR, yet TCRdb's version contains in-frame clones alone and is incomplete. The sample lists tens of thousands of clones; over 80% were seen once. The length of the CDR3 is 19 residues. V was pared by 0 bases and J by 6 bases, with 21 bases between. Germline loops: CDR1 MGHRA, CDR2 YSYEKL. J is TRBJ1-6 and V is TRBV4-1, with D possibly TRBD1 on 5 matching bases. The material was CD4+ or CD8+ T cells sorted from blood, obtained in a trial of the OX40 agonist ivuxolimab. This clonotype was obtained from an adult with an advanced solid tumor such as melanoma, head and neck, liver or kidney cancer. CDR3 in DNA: TGCGCCAGCAGCCAAGATCGGGGACTAGGGGCAGCAAGTAATTCACCCCTCCACTTT. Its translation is CASSQDRGLGAASNSPLHF.